One T cell receptor (beta chain) is described in this entry. Its antigen is not yet known. No base quality information exists; no much larger clone differs at one position. The sample's time point, from its label and the paper: baseline before first vaccination. Vaccinee samples were obtained from the UK trials COV001 and COV002, which included a single-blind randomized controlled phase 2/3 trial of AZD1222 (ChAdOx1 nCoV-19) in healthy adults. For TCRbeta chain sequencing, PBMC samples from trial participants were taken at day 0 and at day 28 after the second dose. This entry is derived from a study of T cell responses to AZD1222 COVID-19 vaccine (dated by TCRdb to about 2021). Looking at the study overall: AZD1222 recipients given second doses at about 4 weeks or at about 12 weeks were pooled, since spike-specific TCR depth and breadth were not found to differ between the two schedules. TCR sequencing was performed for 230 to 250 trial participants, of whom about 200 were given two doses of AZD1222 and some 26 were given two doses of MenACWY control vaccine. Trial participants were enrolled into age subgroups of 18-55, 56-69 and 70-plus years, which contained roughly 140, 27 and 60 TCR-sequenced participants, respectively. Beyond this particular receptor, the publication reports: The 56-69-year group was small, and its depth increase did not reach significance, likely because of low power. Conclusions about previously exposed vaccinees were limited because only six AZD1222 recipients were SARS-CoV-2 seropositive at baseline. Most participants were white British and females outnumbered males, and the authors suggested that clonal diversity may have been underestimated. CD4 TCRs associated with the vaccine covered the entire spike protein, and the dominant responses were in regions 160-218 and 743-854. Because no day 14 peak-response samples were available, the repertoires could be characterized only after the peak T cell response. Spike-specific TCR breadth and depth rose significantly after two AZD1222 doses compared with day 0 and with MenACWY recipients. Epitopes outside the regions mutated in the B.1.351 and B.1.1.7 variants were reportedly recognized by nearly half of the unique spike-specific TCRs.

The CDR3 regions of human TCRbeta chains were analyzed by immunosequencing. In the authors' own workflow: Repertoire TCRs were checked for matches against a reference library of SARS-CoV-2-specific TCRs that had been generated using the MIRA antigen-specificity platform. Breadth was defined as the fraction of unique TCRs that were SARS-CoV-2-associated. Depth was defined as the fraction of total T cells that were SARS-CoV-2-associated. Using the MIRA data, each spike-specific TCR was assigned both to the spike region to which the TCR was reactive and to a CD4 or CD8 class. Log10-transformed breadth and depth values were compared by one-way ANOVA with Sidak's multiple comparisons tests. This immuneACCESS table, as held by TCRdb, lists in-frame sequences with V and J called but not all clones. Of the missing ones, under half trace to an unresolved V gene in checked studies; the others have no known cause. D and trimming come from the DNA, and the V and J calls and clone size come from that table. The sample contains 99,000 or so clones, around 91% of them found a single time. Together, the top ten hold approximately 19% of the sample.

The CDR3 numbers 12 residues from cysteine through phenylalanine. The entry retains the CDR3 DNA only, 36 bases that are in frame from base 1. A distance of 8 bases separates the germline ends of V and J, which lose 5 bases and 3 bases respectively. Reading the germline V gene gives CDR1 SQVTM and CDR2 ANQGSEA. Source: peripheral blood, taken on day 0 of AZD1222 vaccination. The sequence came from an adult in good health. The chain joins TRBV29-1 to TRBJ1-3, with the D gene not confidently named. In nucleotide form, the sequence is TGCAGCGTTAGTGGTGGTGGAAACACCATATATTTT. This is translated as CSVSGGGNTIYF.